This entry features one TCR beta chain sequence. The data belong to a study of blood T cell repertoires in COVID-19. Study summary: The United States, Italy and Spain provided the acute and convalescent COVID-19 samples. In each case, the material was cDNA or gDNA derived from T cells, B-cell-depleted T cells, or PBMCs.

Followed over time, Seattle patients had been enrolled while infection was active. In the authors' methods: Estimated nucleated cell counts came from reference gene primer amplification. TCRdb keeps only in-frame clones here, not all; method: immunoSEQ multiplex PCR. V and J calls and clone size are copied from that table; D and trimming were computed from the DNA. Of 150,000 to 200,000 clones in the sample, roughly 78% are singletons; the top ten hold 8.1%. The CDR3 covers 20 residues. Trimming took 3 bases from V and 3 from J, leaving 29 bases between them. The germline V gene encodes CDR1 LNHDA and CDR2 SQIVND (reference sequence).

The genes are TRBV19 and TRBJ1-1; D gene ambiguous. The sequencing input was peripheral blood. This TCR was sampled from a woman aged 60 to 75 with COVID-19, enrolled during active disease. CDR3 sequence (DNA): TGTGCCAGTAGTATGGGCCGGTTGAGTGCTCGAAGGACTATAGACACTGAAGCTTTCTTT. It encodes CASSMGRLSARRTIDTEAFF.